These 31 T cell receptor beta chains share one sample of origin, sequenced in a study of CD8 T cells in Susac syndrome. With random hexamers, about 0.45 to 1 ug RNA was reverse transcribed. TCRdb fed the immunoSEQ multiplex PCR reads into MiXCR, producing one record per CDR3 protein. The sample lists some 150,000 distinct CDR3 sequences, around 96% occurring once. Sequenced sample: CD8+ T cells from PBMCs. The receptors were gathered from a human donor with multiple sclerosis.

This clonotype has a single count. This chain uses TRBV2 with TRBJ2-1, with TRBD1 matching 8 bases. The CDR3 sequence is 13 residues long. CDR1 is SNHLY, CDR2 FYNNEI, per germline. V lost 5 bases, J lost 7 bases, and 4 bases stayed unmatched. CDR3 loop: CASSQGAWNEQFF. The CDR3 DNA is TGTGCCAGCAGTCAGGGGGCTTGGAATGAGCAGTTCTTC.

The chain has TRBV5-1 and TRBJ2-2; the D is unclear. Germline CDR1 reads SGHRS; CDR2 reads YFSETQ. The V and J ends lost 5 bases and 2 bases respectively, with 16 bases between them. The CDR3 spans 16 residues. This CDR3 is CASSYVESRNTGELFF. The DNA of the CDR3 is TGCGCCAGCAGTTATGTAGAAAGTCGTAACACCGGGGAGCTGTTTTTT.

V gene TRBV27 combines with J gene TRBJ2-1; D is unresolved. The CDR3 length is 12 residues. Germline V gene data show CDR1 as MNHEY and CDR2 as SMNVEV (reference sequence). The V and J ends lost 6 bases and 9 bases respectively, with 12 bases between them. This CDR3 is CASSQTRSEQFF. The CDR3 DNA sequence: TGTGCCAGCAGCCAGACACGTAGTGAGCAGTTCTTC.

This sequence joins TRBV13 and TRBJ2-3, with D possibly called TRBD1 or TRBD2 (6 bases each). The CDR3 extends over 19 amino acids. Germline V lookup: CDR1 PRHDT, CDR2 FYEKMQ (reference sequence). Trimming shortened V by 4 bases and J by 2 bases, and 25 bases separated the two germline ends. CDR3: CASSSQGRGPPGDTDTQYF. The CDR3 DNA reads TGTGCCAGCAGCTCTCAGGGGCGGGGACCCCCTGGGGACACAGATACGCAGTATTTT.

V and J are TRBV7-9 and TRBJ2-3, with a weak D call TRBD2 (6 bases). The V end was cut by 5 bases, the J end by 8 bases, with 14 bases between. The germline V gene has CDR1 SEHNR and CDR2 FQNEAQ (reference sequence). The CDR3 is 13 residues long. The CDR3 is CASSPGTSVTQYF. DNA of the CDR3: TGTGCCAGCAGCCCCGGGACTTCAGTTACGCAGTATTTT.

This chain connects TRBV6-1 to TRBJ2-3, with D possibly being TRBD2 (6 bases). Germline V CDR1 and CDR2: MNHNS, SASEGT. The germline V and J ends were trimmed by 1 base and 0 bases, with 8 bases remaining between them. The CDR3 has 15 residues. CDR3 sequence: CASSEDAGSTDTQYF. The CDR3 DNA reads as TGTGCCAGCAGTGAAGACGCGGGGAGCACAGATACGCAGTATTTT.

This rearrangement joins TRBV12-5 to TRBJ1-2; the D is unclear. The CDR3 is 13 amino acids. Between the trimmed V and J ends, which lost 0 bases and 7 bases, there was a span of 9 bases. Per the germline V gene, CDR1 is LGHNT and CDR2 is FRNRAP. The CDR3 region has the DNA TGTGCTAGTGGTTTGGTTCCCCACGTTGGCTACACCTTC. It encodes CASGLVPHVGYTF.

The chain uses TRBV29-1 and TRBJ2-7, with 7 bases matching TRBD1. The V gene's germline CDR1 is SQVTM and CDR2 ANQGSEA. Unmatched junction bases numbered 5, after V lost 3 bases and J lost 3 bases. The CDR3 spans 13 residues. CDR3 DNA sequence: TGCAGCGTTGAGACAGGGACCTACTACGAGCAGTACTTC. This encodes CSVETGTYYEQYF.

The CDR3 sequence: CASSPSSGGANVLTF. The CDR3 DNA follows: TGCGCCAGCAGCCCTTCTAGTGGCGGGGCCAACGTCCTGACTTTC. This chain connects TRBV4-3 to TRBJ2-6; D gene uncertain. Trimming took 4 bases from V and 4 from J, leaving 11 bases between them. The V gene's germline CDR1 is LGHNA and CDR2 YSLEER. The CDR3 consists of 15 residues.

V gene TRBV30 combines with J gene TRBJ1-1, with 10 bases fitting TRBD1. Looked up from germline, CDR1 is GTSNPN and CDR2 is SVGIG (reference sequence). The CDR3 has 14 amino acids. V trimming: 3 bases; J trimming: 4 bases; junction bases outside the gene matches: 5. The CDR3 sequence is CAWSDRGLGTEAFF. The CDR3 DNA is TGTGCCTGGAGCGACAGGGGGCTGGGCACTGAAGCTTTCTTT.

This chain connects TRBV20-1 to TRBJ2-7, with 10 nucleotides matching TRBD2. The CDR3 runs to 14 residues. Losses at the gene ends were 7 bases for V and 3 bases for J; bases not matched to a gene: 9. The germline CDR1 and CDR2 sequences are DFQATT and SNEGSKA (reference sequence). CDR3 coding DNA: TGCAGTGGTAAGACTAGCGGGCTGCGCTACGAGCAGTACTTC. Amino acids: CSGKTSGLRYEQYF.

This clonotype was seen once. The V gene is TRBV2, the J gene TRBJ2-3; possibly TRBD1 or TRBD2 for D (6 bases each). The CDR3 is 11 amino acids. The germline CDR1 and CDR2 sequences are SNHLY and FYNNEI. V shed 6 bases and J shed 8 bases, with 9 bases lying between them. CDR3 sequence (DNA): TGTGCCAGCAGACAGGGAGGTACGCAGTATTTT. Amino acid sequence: CASRQGGTQYF.

The chain recombines TRBV19 with TRBJ1-2; D perhaps matches TRBD1 (6 bases). Trimming cost V 7 bases and J 5 bases, with 17 bases left between them. The CDR3 length is 14 residues. Germline assignment: CDR1 LNHDA and CDR2 SQIVND (reference sequence). The CDR3 region has the DNA TGTGCCAGTACCCCCAGGGGTCGGGATTATGGCTACACCTTC. Amino acids: CASTPRGRDYGYTF.

The rearrangement links TRBV7-9 to TRBJ2-7; D may be TRBD1 (5 bases). From germline, CDR1 is SEHNR and CDR2 FQNEAQ (reference sequence). CDR3 length equals 13 residues. V was shortened by 5 bases and J by 2 bases, with 10 bases between the two germline ends. The DNA of the CDR3 is TGTGCCAGCAGCGACAGTGGGACCTACGAGCAGTACTTC. Encoded protein: CASSDSGTYEQYF.

V usage is TRBV12-3 or TRBV12-4 and J usage is TRBJ1-1; D is unclear. Trimming cost V 6 bases and J 5 bases, with 13 bases left between them. This CDR3 spans 13 amino acids. In DNA form, the CDR3 reads TGTGCCAGCAGCCAAACTTGGGGAACTGAAGCTTTCTTT. Translating gives CASSQTWGTEAFF.

This chain links TRBV2 with TRBJ2-1; no definite D call. Germline V gives CDR1 SNHLY, CDR2 FYNNEI. This CDR3 contains 11 residues. V lost 4 bases to trimming and J lost 13 bases, with 11 bases between them. The CDR3 loop is CASSAPSSQFF. The DNA of the CDR3 is TGTGCCAGCAGTGCTCCCTCTTCCCAGTTCTTC.

Note on this clonotype: The junction shows a germline mismatch at one end, possibly a read error. The chain joins TRBV12-3 or TRBV12-4 to TRBJ2-1; the D call may be TRBD1 or TRBD2 (5 bases each). The CDR3 runs 13 residues. CDR3 sequence reads: CASSLAGIHEQFF. The DNA for the CDR3 is TGTGCCAGCAGTCTAGCAGGGATCCATGAGCAGTTCTTC.

This chain connects TRBV12-3 or TRBV12-4 to TRBJ2-7, with TRBD1 matching over 9 bases. With 5 bases clipped from V and 5 bases from J, the junction kept 7 bases outside the gene matches. The CDR3 extends over 14 amino acids. CDR3 nucleotide sequence: TGTGCCAGCAGTGGCCGGGACAGGGTTAACGAGCAGTACTTC. It codes for CASSGRDRVNEQYF.

This chain uses TRBV27 with TRBJ1-2, with TRBD1 as a possible D gene (5 bases). Trimming shortened V by 9 bases and J by 1 base, and 15 bases separated the two germline ends. CDR1 MNHEY and CDR2 SMNVEV come from the germline V gene (reference sequence). The CDR3 extends over 14 amino acids. The CDR3 reads CASASRQFNYGYTF. In DNA, the CDR3 is TGTGCCAGTGCCTCCCGACAGTTTAACTATGGCTACACCTTC.

The count of this clonotype is one. The chain links TRBV28 to TRBJ1-1; D call uncertain. V lost 6 bases and J lost 4, with 12 bases in between. The germline gives CDR1 MDHEN, CDR2 SYDVKM. This CDR3 is built from 13 residues. The CDR3 DNA follows: TGTGCCAGCAGCATAAATTATAGCACTGAAGCTTTCTTT. Translation: CASSINYSTEAFF.

The V call is TRBV9, the J call TRBJ2-7, with D unresolved. CDR3 length: 13 amino acids. Germline loops: CDR1 SGDLS, CDR2 YYNGEE. The V and J ends lost 0 bases and 6 bases respectively, with 10 bases between them. The CDR3 reads CASSVVEVGEQYF. CDR3 in DNA: TGTGCCAGCAGCGTAGTTGAGGTTGGCGAGCAGTACTTC.

This chain links TRBV9 with TRBJ2-7, with a possible D match to TRBD2 (5 bases). Between the trimmed V and J ends, which lost 4 bases and 5 bases, there was a span of 13 bases. The CDR3 has 13 residues. The germline V gene has CDR1 SGDLS and CDR2 YYNGEE. This CDR3 reads CASSPSDGNEQYF. The CDR3 DNA sequence: TGTGCCAGCAGCCCCTCGGACGGGAACGAGCAGTACTTC.

V is TRBV2 and J is TRBJ2-5; perhaps TRBD2 as D (6 bases). The V gene lost 8 bases and the J gene lost 9 bases, with 13 bases spanning the gap. The CDR3 covers 11 residues. The V gene's germline CDR1 is SNHLY and CDR2 FYNNEI. Here the CDR3 reads CASVEGRAQYF. CDR3 bases: TGTGCCAGCGTGGAGGGTCGGGCCCAGTACTTC.

This chain connects TRBV29-1 to TRBJ2-7; D ambiguous. Germline lookup yields CDR1 SQVTM and CDR2 ANQGSEA. Trimming stripped 4 bases from V and 5 bases from J, with 6 bases between. CDR3 length: 10 amino acids. The CDR3 coding sequence is TGCAGCGTTGGGTTGAACGAGCAGTACTTC. Its protein product is CSVGLNEQYF.

The chain uses TRBV27 and TRBJ2-7; D is ambiguous. Per the germline V gene, CDR1 is MNHEY and CDR2 is SMNVEV (reference sequence). The CDR3 extends over 11 amino acids. Trimming removed 11 bases at V and 3 bases at J, with 11 bases between. For the CDR3, the DNA is TGTGCCTCAAGGTCAGACTACGAGCAGTACTTC. Residues: CASRSDYEQYF.

The V call is TRBV25-1, the J call TRBJ2-7; TRBD1 is a possible D gene (6 bases). CDR1 MGHDK and CDR2 SYGVNS come from the germline V gene. The CDR3 length is 11 residues. The V end was cut by 11 bases, the J end by 6 bases, with 14 bases between. Here the CDR3 DNA reads TGTGCCTGCCTCCAGGGGTCCGAGCAGTACTTC. Its translation: CACLQGSEQYF.

V gene TRBV9 combines with J gene TRBJ1-2; 8 bases are shared with TRBD1. J lost 8 bases, V lost 0 bases, and 12 bases had no gene match. Germline V gives CDR1 SGDLS, CDR2 YYNGEE. The CDR3 extends over 16 amino acids. CDR3 bases: TGTGCCAGCAGCGTAGCTACAGGGGGGCCCCTCAGCGGCTACACCTTC. Protein sequence: CASSVATGGPLSGYTF.

The CDR3 DNA sequence: TGCAGCGTTGAAGATCTGACCACCGGATACAATGAGCAGTTCTTC. It yields the protein CSVEDLTTGYNEQFF. The chain joins TRBV29-1 to TRBJ2-1; D unresolved. Trimming left V 0 bases short and J 4 bases short, with 13 bases between. The V gene's germline CDR1 is SQVTM and CDR2 ANQGSEA. The CDR3 is 15 residues long.

The V call is TRBV7-8, the J call TRBJ2-6, with D maybe TRBD1 (7 bases). Between the trimmed V and J ends, which lost 5 bases and 2 bases, there was a span of 16 bases. This CDR3 has 17 amino acids. Germline CDR1 reads SGHVS; CDR2 reads FQNEAQ. The CDR3 DNA follows: TGTGCCAGCAGCCTAACCCGCAGGGGGGCTGGGGCCAACGTCCTGACTTTC. Translated, it gives CASSLTRRGAGANVLTF.

The V gene is TRBV7-2, the J gene TRBJ1-6; the match to TRBD1 covers 9 bases. Germline values: CDR1 SGHTA, CDR2 FQGNSA. J lost 14 bases, V lost 4 bases, and 12 bases had no gene match. The CDR3 extends over 15 amino acids. The CDR3 sequence: CASSSPGDREHTLHF. CDR3 coding DNA: TGTGCCAGCAGCTCGCCGGGGGACAGGGAGCACACCCTCCACTTT.

The genes are TRBV20-1 and TRBJ2-7, with 8 bases aligning to TRBD1. The length of the CDR3 is 15 residues. Germline V CDR1 and CDR2: DFQATT, SNEGSKA (reference sequence). With V trimmed by 0 bases and J by 5 bases, 9 bases remained unmatched. CDR3 sequence: CSARDPRQGIHEQYF. For the CDR3, the DNA is TGCAGTGCTAGAGATCCGAGACAGGGGATCCACGAGCAGTACTTC.